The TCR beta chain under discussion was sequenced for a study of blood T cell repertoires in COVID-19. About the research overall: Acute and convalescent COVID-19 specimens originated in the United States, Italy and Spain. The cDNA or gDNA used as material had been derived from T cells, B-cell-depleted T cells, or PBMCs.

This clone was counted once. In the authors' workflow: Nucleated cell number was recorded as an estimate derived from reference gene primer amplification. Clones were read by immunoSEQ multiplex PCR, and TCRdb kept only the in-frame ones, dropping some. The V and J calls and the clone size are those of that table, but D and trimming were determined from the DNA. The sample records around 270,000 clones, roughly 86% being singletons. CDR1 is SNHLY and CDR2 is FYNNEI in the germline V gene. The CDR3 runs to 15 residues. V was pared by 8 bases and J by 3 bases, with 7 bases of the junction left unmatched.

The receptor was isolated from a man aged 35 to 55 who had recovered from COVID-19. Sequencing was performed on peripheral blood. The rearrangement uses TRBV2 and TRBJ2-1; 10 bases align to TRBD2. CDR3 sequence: CASGIAGGSYNEQFF. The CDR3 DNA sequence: TGTGCCAGCGGGATAGCGGGAGGAAGCTACAATGAGCAGTTCTTC.